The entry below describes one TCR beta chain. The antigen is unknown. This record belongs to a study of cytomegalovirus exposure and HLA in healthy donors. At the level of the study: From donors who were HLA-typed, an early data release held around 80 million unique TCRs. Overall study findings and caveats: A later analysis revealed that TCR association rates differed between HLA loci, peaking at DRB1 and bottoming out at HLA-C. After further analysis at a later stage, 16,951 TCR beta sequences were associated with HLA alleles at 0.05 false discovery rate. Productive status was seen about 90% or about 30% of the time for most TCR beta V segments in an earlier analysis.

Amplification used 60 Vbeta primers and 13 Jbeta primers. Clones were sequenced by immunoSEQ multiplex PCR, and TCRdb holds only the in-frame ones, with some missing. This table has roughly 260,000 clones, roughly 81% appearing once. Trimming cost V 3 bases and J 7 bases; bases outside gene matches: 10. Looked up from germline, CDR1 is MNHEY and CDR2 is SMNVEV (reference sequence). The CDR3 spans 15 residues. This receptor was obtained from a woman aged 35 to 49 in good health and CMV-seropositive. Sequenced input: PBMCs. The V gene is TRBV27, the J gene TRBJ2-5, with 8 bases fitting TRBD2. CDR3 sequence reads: CASSLSGLAVATQYF. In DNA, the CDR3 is TGTGCCAGCAGTTTGTCCGGACTAGCCGTCGCGACCCAGTACTTC.